The 23 T cell receptor beta chains reported below all come from one sample, sequenced in a study of cytomegalovirus exposure and HLA in healthy donors. Researchers ran the PCR with 60 Vbeta and 13 Jbeta primers. The assay was immunoSEQ multiplex PCR, and TCRdb's table has in-frame clones only and misses some. Seen in this sample are fewer than 150,000 clones; the ten most common clones hold about 3.5%. Sequenced sample: PBMCs. The receptor source for this set is a man between 18 and 29 years old in good health and CMV-seronegative.

The chain links TRBV27 to TRBJ2-7; 11 bases fit TRBD1. J lost 3 bases, V lost 6 bases, and 7 bases had no gene match. Per the germline V gene, CDR1 is MNHEY and CDR2 is SMNVEV (reference sequence). The CDR3 is made up of 15 amino acids. Here the CDR3 reads CASSSAGTGGYEQYF. The CDR3 DNA reads TGTGCCAGCAGCTCAGCCGGGACAGGGGGCTACGAGCAGTACTTC.

The chain couples TRBV25-1 to TRBJ1-3, with D unresolved. The ends were cut back, 3 bases at V and 4 bases at J, with 10 bases in the middle. This CDR3 has 14 residues. Germline CDR1 MGHDK, CDR2 SYGVNS. CDR3 loop: CASSESTAGNTIYF. The CDR3 DNA reads TGTGCCAGCAGTGAGTCCACAGCCGGAAACACCATATATTTT.

The chain has TRBV30 and TRBJ2-7; 9 nucleotides line up with TRBD1. Germline CDR1 reads GTSNPN; CDR2 reads SVGIG (reference sequence). The CDR3 runs 15 residues. Trimming at V came to 0 bases and at J to 6 bases, leaving 9 bases not matched to a gene. CDR3 sequence: CAWSVWDREDGEQYF. DNA for the CDR3: TGTGCCTGGAGTGTATGGGACAGGGAAGATGGCGAGCAGTACTTC.

The chain joins TRBV6-6 to TRBJ2-3; D ambiguous. Trimming removed 4 bases from V and 2 bases from J, with 10 bases in between. Looked up from germline, CDR1 is MNHNY and CDR2 is SVGAGI (reference sequence). The CDR3 totals 14 residues. Here the CDR3 DNA reads TGTGCCAGCAGTTCGAACTCGAACACAGATACGCAGTATTTT. Its protein product is CASSSNSNTDTQYF.

This chain connects TRBV4-1 to TRBJ1-4; 9 bases are shared with TRBD1. The CDR3 is 14 residues long. Germline values: CDR1 MGHRA, CDR2 YSYEKL. The ends lost 4 bases at V and 8 bases at J; junction bases unmatched: 5. CDR3 amino acids: CASSLDRGGEKLFF. The CDR3 DNA sequence: TGCGCCAGCAGCCTGGACAGGGGAGGAGAAAAACTGTTTTTT.

The rearrangement uses TRBV9 and TRBJ1-2; D perhaps matches TRBD1 (6 bases). The V end was cut by 4 bases, the J end by 3 bases, with 22 bases between. The length of the CDR3 is 17 residues. Germline values: CDR1 SGDLS, CDR2 YYNGEE. The CDR3 spells CASSPGHRFAGDYGYTF. The CDR3 region has the DNA TGTGCCAGCAGCCCAGGGCACAGGTTTGCAGGGGACTATGGCTACACCTTC.

The chain couples TRBV5-1 to TRBJ1-3, with TRBD1 matching 11 bases. CDR1 is SGHRS and CDR2 is YFSETQ in the germline V gene. The CDR3 is 14 residues long. J gave up 8 bases and V 5 bases, and 6 bases lay outside the gene matches. This chain's CDR3 is CASSRRTGGDTIYF. CDR3 DNA: TGCGCCAGCAGTCGCCGGACAGGGGGCGACACCATATATTTT.

The chain joins TRBV5-4 to TRBJ2-7; 10 nucleotides agree with TRBD2. Trimming removed 2 bases from V and 12 bases from J; junction bases left unmatched: 8. CDR1 and CDR2 (germline): SGHNT, YYREEE (reference sequence). The CDR3 extends over 13 amino acids. The CDR3 DNA is TGTGCCAGCAGCTTTCGCCTAGCGGGAGCCCTGTACTTC. This sequence encodes CASSFRLAGALYF.

J is TRBJ2-1 and V is TRBV6-6; the D gene is possibly TRBD1 (6 bases). The V gene's germline CDR1 is MNHNY and CDR2 SVGAGI (reference sequence). Trimming pared 7 bases from V and 0 bases from J, leaving 10 bases between. This CDR3 is 14 amino acids long. DNA of the CDR3: TGTGCCAGCATGGGGACAAGCTCCTACAATGAGCAGTTCTTC. Encoded protein: CASMGTSSYNEQFF.

The rearrangement links TRBV19 to TRBJ2-3; perhaps TRBD1 as D (7 bases). V gave up 4 bases and J gave up 2 bases, with 13 bases separating them. The CDR3 sequence is 15 residues long. The germline V gene has CDR1 LNHDA and CDR2 SQIVND (reference sequence). The CDR3 DNA follows: TGTGCCAGTAGTAGGAGGGGGCGGGACACAGATACGCAGTATTTT. Encoded protein: CASSRRGRDTDTQYF. Variable domain in full (rest from reference TRBV19 and TRBJ2-3): DGGITQSPKYLFRKEGQNVTLSCEQNLNHDAMYWYRQDPGQGLRLIYYSQIVNDFQKGDIAEGYSVSREKKESFPLTVTSAQKNPTAFYLCASSRRGRDTDTQYFGPGTRLTVL.

The CDR3 loop is CASSLEGRGEVNGYTF. In DNA, the CDR3 is TGTGCCAGCAGTTTAGAGGGGAGGGGGGAGGTGAATGGCTACACCTTC. The chain employs TRBV28 and TRBJ1-2, with D perhaps matching TRBD1 (6 bases). The CDR3 sequence is 16 residues long. Between the trimmed V and J ends, which lost 2 bases and 6 bases, there was a span of 19 bases. The germline gives CDR1 MDHEN, CDR2 SYDVKM.

The J gene is TRBJ2-5, the V gene TRBV11-3; 7 bases agree with TRBD2. With V trimmed by 8 bases and J by 5 bases, 11 bases remained unmatched. Per germline, CDR1 SGHNT and CDR2 YENEEA. The CDR3 length is 14 residues. DNA of the CDR3: TGTGCCAGCTTCCGGGAGGACTCCTGGGAGACCCAGTACTTC. Protein: CASFREDSWETQYF.

The CDR3 sequence is CAWNTGKGVPLHF. Here the CDR3 DNA reads TGTGCCTGGAACACAGGGAAAGGTGTACCCCTCCACTTT. This chain uses TRBV30 with TRBJ1-6; perhaps TRBD1 as D (6 bases). Germline V lookup: CDR1 GTSNPN, CDR2 SVGIG (reference sequence). CDR3 size: 13 residues. The V gene lost 4 bases and the J gene lost 12 bases, with 16 bases spanning the gap.

The rearrangement links TRBV6-5 to TRBJ1-4; D not resolved. The CDR3 runs 15 residues. V lost 7 bases and J 8 bases, leaving 20 bases between the germline ends. From germline, CDR1 is MNHEY and CDR2 SVGAGI. CDR3 sequence reads: CASILTRQVKEKLFF. For the CDR3, the DNA is TGTGCCAGCATCCTTACCAGGCAGGTGAAAGAAAAACTGTTTTTT.

The chain employs TRBV6-1 and TRBJ2-3; D perhaps matches TRBD1 (6 bases). From germline, CDR1 is MNHNS and CDR2 SASEGT. The CDR3 extends over 16 amino acids. V was pared by 4 bases and J by 1 base, with 15 bases between. CDR3 region: CASSGPVGAGTDTQYF. CDR3 bases: TGTGCCAGCAGTGGTCCGGTGGGGGCAGGCACAGATACGCAGTATTTT.

The chain combines TRBV2 with TRBJ1-1, with 8 bases matching TRBD1. The length of the CDR3 is 15 residues. From germline, CDR1 is SNHLY and CDR2 FYNNEI. J lost 4 bases, V lost 4 bases, and 8 bases had no gene match. This CDR3 reads CASSASNTGGTEAFF. The CDR3 nucleotides are TGTGCCAGCAGTGCATCCAATACAGGGGGCACTGAAGCTTTCTTT.

This sequence joins TRBV21-1 and TRBJ2-1; the table assigns TRBD2, which was not confirmed against the DNA. TRBV21-1 is given as a pseudogene. The CDR3 length is 16 residues. The CDR3 sequence: CASSSSSGVAGDEQFF. The CDR3 coding sequence is TGTGCCAGCAGCAGTAGTTCAGGAGTAGCGGGGGATGAGCAGTTCTTC.

The chain uses TRBV5-4 and TRBJ2-1, with TRBD2 as a possible D gene (6 bases). The germline V and J ends were trimmed by 0 bases and 1 base, with 8 bases remaining between them. CDR1 and CDR2 (germline): SGHNT, YYREEE (reference sequence). The CDR3 is 15 amino acids. CDR3 nucleotides: TGTGCCAGCAGCTTGGTCGGGAGTTCCTACAATGAGCAGTTCTTC. Translated, it gives CASSLVGSSYNEQFF.

The chain joins TRBV5-5 to TRBJ2-2; D is undetermined. Germline lookup yields CDR1 SGHKS and CDR2 YYEKEE (reference sequence). With 2 bases removed from V and 3 bases from J, the gap between germline ends came to 11 bases. The CDR3 spans 15 residues. The CDR3 nucleotides are TGTGCCAGCAGCTTCCTAGGTGGTGACACCGGGGAGCTGTTTTTT. This translates into CASSFLGGDTGELFF.

Here the CDR3 reads CASTPVSGIPLNTGELFF. The CDR3 DNA reads as TGTGCCAGCACCCCCGTATCAGGCATACCTCTGAACACCGGGGAGCTGTTTTTT. The chain uses TRBV7-9 and TRBJ2-2; no clear D. V was trimmed by 7 bases and J by 1 base, leaving 22 bases between them. Germline V gene sequence: CDR1 SEHNR, CDR2 FQNEAQ (reference sequence). This CDR3 is built from 18 residues.

The chain uses TRBV5-1 and TRBJ2-4, with 14 bases fitting TRBD2. The length of the CDR3 is 19 residues. CDR1 SGHRS and CDR2 YFSETQ come from the germline V gene. The J segment lost 2 bases and the V segment lost 3 bases, leaving 10 bases of the junction unmatched. CDR3 nucleotide sequence: TGCGCCAGCAGCTCGTATCCCGGGACTAGCGGGGGAACCAAAAACATTCAGTACTTC. Its translation is CASSSYPGTSGGTKNIQYF.

This chain's CDR3 is CASSLGIQIQTEYNEQFF. The CDR3 nucleotides read TGTGCCAGCAGCTTGGGGATCCAGATTCAAACAGAATACAATGAGCAGTTCTTC. The chain combines TRBV5-6 with TRBJ2-1; no clear D gene. The V gene's germline CDR1 is SGHDT and CDR2 YYEEEE. With 0 bases removed from V and 4 bases from J, the gap between germline ends came to 20 bases. The CDR3 length is 18 residues.

The chain is built from TRBV5-4 and TRBJ2-5, with TRBD2 as a possible D gene (5 bases). In germline, CDR1 is SGHNT, CDR2 YYREEE (reference sequence). The CDR3 extends over 18 amino acids. Trimming stripped 3 bases from V and 0 bases from J, with 21 bases between. CDR3 in DNA: TGTGCCAGCAGCTCGACCCCAGCCGCGTGGGGAGACCAAGAGACCCAGTACTTC. It yields the protein CASSSTPAAWGDQETQYF.